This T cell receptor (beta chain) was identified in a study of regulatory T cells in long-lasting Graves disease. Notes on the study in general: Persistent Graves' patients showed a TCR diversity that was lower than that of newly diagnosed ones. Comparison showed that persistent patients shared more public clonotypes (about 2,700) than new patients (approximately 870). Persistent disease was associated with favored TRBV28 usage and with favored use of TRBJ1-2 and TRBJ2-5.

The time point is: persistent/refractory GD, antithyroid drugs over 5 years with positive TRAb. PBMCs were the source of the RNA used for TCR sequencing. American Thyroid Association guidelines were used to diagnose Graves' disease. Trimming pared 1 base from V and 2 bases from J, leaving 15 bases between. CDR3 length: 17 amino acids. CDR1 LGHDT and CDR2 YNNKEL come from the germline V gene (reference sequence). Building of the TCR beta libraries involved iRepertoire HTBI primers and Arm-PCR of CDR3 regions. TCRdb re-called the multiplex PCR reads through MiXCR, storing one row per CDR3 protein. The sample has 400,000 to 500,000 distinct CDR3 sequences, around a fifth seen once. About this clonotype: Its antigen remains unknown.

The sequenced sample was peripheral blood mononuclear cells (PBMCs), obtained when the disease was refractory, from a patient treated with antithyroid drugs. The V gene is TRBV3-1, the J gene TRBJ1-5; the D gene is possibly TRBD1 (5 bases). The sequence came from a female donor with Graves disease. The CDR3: CASSQGVGVRGNQPQHF. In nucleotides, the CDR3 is TGTGCCAGCAGCCAAGGTGTGGGGGTGAGGGGCAATCAGCCCCAGCATTTT.